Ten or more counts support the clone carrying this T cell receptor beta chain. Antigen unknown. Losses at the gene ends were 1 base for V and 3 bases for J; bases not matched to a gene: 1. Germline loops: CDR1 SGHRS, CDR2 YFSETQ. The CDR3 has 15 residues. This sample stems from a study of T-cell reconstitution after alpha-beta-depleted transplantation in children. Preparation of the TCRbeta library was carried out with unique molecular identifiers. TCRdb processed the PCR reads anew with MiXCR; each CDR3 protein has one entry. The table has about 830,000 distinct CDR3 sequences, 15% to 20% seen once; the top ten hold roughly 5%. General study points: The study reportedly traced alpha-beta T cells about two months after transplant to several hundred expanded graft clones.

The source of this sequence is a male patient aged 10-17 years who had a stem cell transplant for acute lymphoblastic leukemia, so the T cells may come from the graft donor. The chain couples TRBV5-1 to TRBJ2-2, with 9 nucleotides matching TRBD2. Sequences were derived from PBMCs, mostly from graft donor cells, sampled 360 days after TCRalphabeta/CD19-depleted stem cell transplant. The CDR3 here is CASSLTSGHTGELFF. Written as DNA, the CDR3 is TGCGCCAGCAGCTTGACTAGCGGGCACACCGGGGAGCTGTTTTTT.